Listed below are T cell receptor beta chains from one sample, sequenced in a study of cytomegalovirus exposure and HLA in healthy donors. The protocol was immunoSEQ multiplex PCR, while the TCRdb copy is restricted to in-frame clones and leaves out a portion. The table includes over 120,000 clones, 80% detected once. Input material: PBMCs. These receptors all come from a man aged 40-55 years in good health and CMV-seronegative. Both conserved end residues are part of each CDR3. A D gene is named only where the DNA matches it firmly. Clone size is shown for a subset of rows, as once, few, many or a class of expanded clone.

NA	TRBV5-1	NA	TRBJ2-1	TGCGCCAGCAGCGCGACTACGCCCTACAATGAGCAGTTCTTC	CASSATTPYNEQFF
TRBD1	TRBV5-5	NA	TRBJ1-1	TGTGCCAGCAGCAGGCAGGGGGGCACTGAAGCTTTCTTT	CASSRQGGTEAFF
NA	TRBV2	NA	TRBJ1-1	TGTGCCAGCAGTGACCGACGGGGCACTGAAGCTTTCTTT	CASSDRRGTEAFF
TRBD2	TRBV27	NA	TRBJ2-3	TGTGCCAGCAGTTCGGATAGCGGGGAGGGACCGCAGTATTTT	CASSSDSGEGPQYF
TRBD2	TRBV5-1	NA	TRBJ2-3	TGCGCCAGCAGCTTGGACCTAGCGGGGGGTTGGGGCACAGATACGCAGTATTTT	CASSLDLAGGWGTDTQYF
TRBD2	TRBV7-2	NA	TRBJ2-3	TGTGCCAGCAGCCGGCGGGGGGGGAATGCAGATACGCAGTATTTT	CASSRRGGNADTQYF
TRBD1	TRBV6-1	once	TRBJ1-2	TGTGCCAGCAGTGAAGACAGGGGTTATGGCTACACCTTC	CASSEDRGYGYTF
NA	TRBV7-2	NA	TRBJ2-5	TGTGCCAGCAGCTTCGGGACACTTTATGAAGAGACCCAGTACTTC	CASSFGTLYEETQYF
TRBD1	TRBV11-2	NA	TRBJ2-7	TGTGCCAGCAGCCCTCGGGACAGGGGAGGCTACGAGCAGTACTTC	CASSPRDRGGYEQYF
TRBD1	TRBV9	NA	TRBJ2-6	TGTGCCAGCAGCCCTTGGACAGGGTTGGCCTCTGGGGCCAACGTCCTGACTTTC	CASSPWTGLASGANVLTF
NA	TRBV5-8	once	TRBJ2-7	TGTGCCAGCAGCTCCCGGGACACCTACGAGCAGTACTTC	CASSSRDTYEQYF
NA	TRBV7-9	NA	TRBJ1-1	TGTGCCAGCTCGAGGAACACTGAAGCTTTCTTT	CASSRNTEAFF
NA	TRBV30	NA	TRBJ2-1	TGTGCCTGGAGTGTACAGGGCGGGGAGCAGTTCTTC	CAWSVQGGEQFF
NA	TRBV2	NA	TRBJ2-7	TGTGCCAGCAGTGGTATGGTAGCAGGGGCGGCCTACGAGCAGTACTTC	CASSGMVAGAAYEQYF
NA	TRBV6-1	NA	TRBJ1-3	TGTGCCAGCAGTGAAACGGACAGCTCTGGAAACACCATATATTTT	CASSETDSSGNTIYF
NA	TRBV19	NA	TRBJ1-5	TGTGCCAGTAGCACAGGGAAGAGGAGCAATCAGCCCCAGCATTTT	CASSTGKRSNQPQHF
NA	TRBV4-1	NA	TRBJ2-4	TGCGCCAGCAGCACCAGACAAGGAGGAGCCAAAAACATTCAGTACTTC	CASSTRQGGAKNIQYF
TRBD1	TRBV5-1	NA	TRBJ2-7	TGCGCCAGCAGCAGGGGGACAGGGGGCAGGTACGAGCAGTACTTC	CASSRGTGGRYEQYF
NA	TRBV5-6	few	TRBJ2-1	TGTGCCAGCAGCCCGACGGGGGGCATCTACAATGAGCAGTTCTTC	CASSPTGGIYNEQFF
TRBD1	TRBV5-1	few	TRBJ2-2	TGCGCCAGCAGCTTCCAACCCGGGACAGGGTCTAACACCGGGGAGCTGTTTTTT	CASSFQPGTGSNTGELFF
NA	TRBV9	once	TRBJ1-4	TGTGCCAGCAGCGTCGCGGACACAGGCTATAATGAAAAACTGTTTTTT	CASSVADTGYNEKLFF
NA	TRBV28	NA	TRBJ1-2	TGTGCCAGCAGTGTGAACCAGGCGACAATCCCTAACTATGGCTACACCTTC	CASSVNQATIPNYGYTF
TRBD2	TRBV29-1	NA	TRBJ2-7	TGCAGCGTGGGGACTAGCGGGGGGAGGTGGTACTTC	CSVGTSGGRWYF
NA	TRBV2	once	TRBJ2-2	TGTGCCAGCATTATCGGACTTCTGAACACCGGGGAGCTGTTTTTT	CASIIGLLNTGELFF
NA	TRBV2	NA	TRBJ2-1	TGTGCCAGCATTCGCAGGGCAAATGAGCAGTTCTTC	CASIRRANEQFF
TRBD1	TRBV5-1	NA	TRBJ2-7	TGCGCCAGCAGCTTGGGGGACAGGGCAACCTACGAGCAGTACTTC	CASSLGDRATYEQYF
TRBD2	TRBV29-1	NA	TRBJ2-5	TGCAGCGTCGCACTAGCGGGGCCGGGGGAGACCCAGTACTTC	CSVALAGPGETQYF
NA	TRBV18	NA	TRBJ1-6	NA	CASSPLLAQGALEESPLHF
NA	TRBV19	NA	TRBJ1-4	TGTGCCAGTAGTGTGGCAGGGCCTAATGAAAAACTGTTTTTT	CASSVAGPNEKLFF
NA	TRBV4-1	NA	TRBJ1-5	TGCGCCAGCAGCCAAGATACCCGTACCTATAGCAATCAGCCCCAGCATTTT	CASSQDTRTYSNQPQHF
TRBD1	TRBV4-3	once	TRBJ2-7	TGCGCCAGCAGCCAAGCCACGGACAGGGGATACGAGCAGTACTTC	CASSQATDRGYEQYF
TRBD2	TRBV7-2	NA	TRBJ2-5	TGTGCCAGCAGCGTTAGCGGGGGGGCCAGGGAGACCCAGTACTTC	CASSVSGGARETQYF
NA	TRBV7-3	NA	TRBJ1-2	TGTGCCAGCAGCTTAAGGGCCGCAACGGGACAACCTAACTATGGCTACACCTTC	CASSLRAATGQPNYGYTF
NA	TRBV6-6	NA	TRBJ1-3	TGTGCCAGCAGTTACTTACCTAACTCTGGAAACACCATATATTTT	CASSYLPNSGNTIYF
NA	TRBV9	NA	TRBJ2-3	TGTGCCAGCAGCTTTCCGACACCTAGCACAGATACGCAGTATTTT	CASSFPTPSTDTQYF
NA	TRBV7-9	NA	TRBJ1-2	TGTGCCAGCAGCTTAGTAGCAGGGTTTGGCTACACCTTC	CASSLVAGFGYTF
NA	TRBV6-5	NA	TRBJ2-7	TGTGCCAGCACCTATCGTGGAGTGGGCTCCTACGAGCAGTACTTC	CASTYRGVGSYEQYF
TRBD1	TRBV9	NA	TRBJ1-4	TGTGCCAGCAGCGGGTTGGGACAGGGGCCCGCGTTTTTT	CASSGLGQGPAFF
NA	TRBV18	few	TRBJ2-7	TGTGCCAGCTCACCACCCCAGACCTACGAGCAGTACTTC	CASSPPQTYEQYF
NA	TRBV21-1	NA	TRBJ1-5	TGTGCCAGCAGCAAGGAAGGAGGACAGAGCAATCAGCCCCAGCATTTT	CASSKEGGQSNQPQHF
NA	TRBV2	NA	TRBJ1-1	TGTGCCAGCAGTCGGGAGGGGAACACTGAAGCTTTCTTT	CASSREGNTEAFF
TRBD1	TRBV7-3	NA	TRBJ2-3	TGTGCCAGCAGCTTAAAGGGCGACAGGGTACCGACAGATACGCAGTATTTT	CASSLKGDRVPTDTQYF
NA	TRBV7-6	once	TRBJ2-7	TGTGCCAGCAGCTTAGGACAGCCCTACGAGCAGTACTTC	CASSLGQPYEQYF
NA	TRBV11-2	NA	TRBJ1-4	TGTGCCAGCAGCCGGACAGTTGGAAATGAAAAACTGTTTTTT	CASSRTVGNEKLFF
NA	TRBV11-2	once	TRBJ2-3	TGTGCCAGCAGCTTAGATCTAGACGGCACAGATACGCAGTATTTT	CASSLDLDGTDTQYF
NA	TRBV27	once	TRBJ2-2	TGTGCCAGCAGGCAGGGGATGAACACCGGGGAGCTGTTTTTT	CASRQGMNTGELFF
NA	TRBV6-5	NA	TRBJ1-6	TGTGCCAGCAGTTTACAGTATAATTCACCCCTCCACTTT	CASSLQYNSPLHF
NA	TRBV6-5	NA	TRBJ2-7	TGTGCCAGCAGTTACCTACAGGCCCCCTACGAGCAGTACTTC	CASSYLQAPYEQYF
TRBD2	TRBV5-1	NA	TRBJ2-7	TGCGCCAGCAGCCCGGGCGCTAGCGGGGGCCTTTCCTACGAGCAGTACTTC	CASSPGASGGLSYEQYF
TRBD1	TRBV5-1	few	TRBJ1-1	TGCGCCAGCAGCCCCCCGACAGGGATGAACACTGAAGCTTTCTTT	CASSPPTGMNTEAFF
TRBD1	TRBV29-1	NA	TRBJ1-2	TGCAGCTCCGGACAGGGAGGGGATGGCTACACCTTC	CSSGQGGDGYTF
TRBD1	TRBV9	NA	TRBJ2-2	TGTGCCAGCAGCGTTGACTTCCCGGGACAGGGAAGTATCGGGGAGCTGTTTTTT	CASSVDFPGQGSIGELFF
TRBD2	TRBV19	once	TRBJ2-1	TGTGCCAGTAGTATCGGGCGGGGGGTCCGTCCGAATGAGCAGTTCTTC	CASSIGRGVRPNEQFF
TRBD2	TRBV27	NA	TRBJ2-2	TGTGCCAGCAGCTTAGCGGGGGCGTCGAACACCGGGGAGCTGTTTTTT	CASSLAGASNTGELFF